The source of this T cell receptor beta chain is a study of early T cells in non-severe SARS-CoV-2 infection. V gave up 11 bases and J gave up 0 bases, with 14 bases separating them. Germline assignment: CDR1 ENHRY and CDR2 SYGVKD. The length of the CDR3 is 15 residues. cDNA molecules, individually, were tagged with unique molecular identifiers. TCRdb passed the 5' RACE reads through MiXCR, listing each CDR3 protein once. This sample has under 70,000 distinct CDR3 sequences, with roughly 11% found just once. The sequence was obtained from an adult who was a healthcare worker with PCR-confirmed SARS-CoV-2 infection or an uninfected control (not recorded which). Sequenced material: whole blood. V and J are TRBV10-3 and TRBJ2-6; D not certain. The CDR3 protein is CAVLGRISGANVLTF. The CDR3, as DNA: TGTGCCGTCCTTGGACGGATCTCTGGGGCCAACGTCCTGACTTTC.